This T cell receptor (beta chain) was captured by sequencing in a study of blood T cell repertoires in COVID-19. Looking at the study overall: Donors in the United States, Italy and Spain gave samples during acute or convalescent COVID-19. The analysed material was cDNA or gDNA that came from T cells, B-cell-depleted T cells, or PBMCs.

Trimming shortened V by 1 base and J by 4 bases, and 20 bases separated the two germline ends. CDR3 length: 17 residues. Germline CDR1 reads SGHRS; CDR2 reads YFSETQ. In the original processing: Reference gene primer amplification gave estimated nucleated cell counts. Produced via immunoSEQ multiplex PCR; TCRdb's table is partial and in-frame only. V and J calls and clone size are given by that table; D and trimming were obtained from the DNA. The top ten hold more than 10% of the sample, which has about 220,000 clones, 65% to 85% seen once. Sequenced input: peripheral blood. The V and J genes are TRBV5-1 and TRBJ2-5; tentative D call: TRBD2 (5 bases). The receptor was isolated from a human donor in a cohort sampled during active COVID-19. Here the CDR3 DNA reads TGCGCCAGCAGCTTGCAGGCCAGAATAGGACTCGGAGAGACCCAGTACTTC. It codes for CASSLQARIGLGETQYF. The whole variable domain, filled in from reference TRBV5-1 and TRBJ2-5, reads KAGVTQTPRYLIKTRGQQVTLSCSPISGHRSVSWYQQTPGQGLQFLFEYFSETQRNKGNFPGRFSGRQFSNSRSEMNVSTLELGDSALYLCASSLQARIGLGETQYFGPGTRLLVL.